A selection of T cell receptor beta chains follows, all from one sample in a study of vaccination effects on CD4 cells after COVID-19. These TCRs' antigens remain unknown. Repertoires were generated with immunoSEQ multiplex PCR, while TCRdb's copy carries only in-frame clones and drops some. The table has some 41,000 clones, over 65% seen once; the top ten hold more than 12%. Sequencing used CD4+ T cells from PBMCs cultured with HCoV-OC43 spike peptides, obtained before COVID-19 vaccination. Receptors originate from a human donor who received a COVID-19 vaccine. CDR3s include the opening cysteine and the closing phenylalanine or tryptophan. D genes are given only for firm matches. The listing skips clone size in some rows; elsewhere it reads once, few, many or a size class.

v_call	d_call	clone_size	j_call	cdr3_aa	cdr3_nt
TRBV5-4	-	once	TRBJ2-5	CASSLLAGETQYF	TGTGCCAGCAGCTTGCTAGCCGGGGAGACCCAGTACTTC
TRBV2	-	-	TRBJ2-5	CASSIKETQYF	TGTGCCAGCAGTATAAAAGAGACCCAGTACTTC
TRBV7-8	-	few	TRBJ1-3	CASSLGRGRTGNTIYF	TGTGCCAGCAGCTTAGGGAGAGGGAGGACTGGAAACACCATATATTTT
TRBV27	-	once	TRBJ1-1	CASSLGGRVRKAFF	TGTGCCAGCAGTTTGGGGGGGCGAGTTCGGAAAGCTTTCTTT
TRBV5-1	-	-	TRBJ2-5	CASFEYGETQYF	TGCGCCAGCTTTGAATACGGAGAGACCCAGTACTTC
TRBV5-6	TRBD1	-	TRBJ1-1	CASVSGQGVYTEAFF	TGTGCCAGCGTCTCCGGACAGGGGGTATACACTGAAGCTTTCTTT
TRBV19	TRBD1	few	TRBJ1-3	CASSDRGLGNTIYF	TGTGCCAGTAGCGACAGGGGGCTTGGAAACACCATATATTTT
TRBV6-1	-	-	TRBJ2-7	CASSESKGPFYEQYF	TGTGCCAGCAGTGAATCTAAGGGACCCTTCTACGAGCAGTACTTC
TRBV2	TRBD2	-	TRBJ2-5	CASSFPTSGSGTRYF	TGTGCCAGCAGTTTCCCCACTAGCGGGAGTGGGACCCGGTACTTC
TRBV7-7	-	few	TRBJ1-2	CASSTRTGYGYTF	TGTGCCAGCAGCACACGGACGGGTTATGGCTACACCTTC
TRBV6-4	TRBD1	-	TRBJ1-1	CASSESGTGDEAFF	TGTGCCAGCAGTGAATCCGGGACAGGAGATGAAGCTTTCTTT
TRBV7-9	TRBD2	-	TRBJ2-7	CASSSRLAGEPLKAYEQYF	TGTGCCAGCAGCTCTAGACTAGCGGGAGAGCCCCTAAAGGCCTACGAGCAGTACTTC
TRBV6-1	TRBD1	-	TRBJ2-2	CASSGGGALDTGELFF	TGTGCCAGCAGTGGAGGGGGCGCATTAGACACCGGGGAGCTGTTTTTT
TRBV6-4	TRBD1	-	TRBJ2-1	CASSDSRTGANEQFF	TGTGCCAGCAGTGACTCGAGGACAGGGGCCAATGAGCAGTTCTTC
TRBV3-1/TRBV3-2	-	-	TRBJ1-6	CASSPRGGHSPLHF	TGTGCCAGCAGCCCCCGCGGGGGGCATTCACCCCTCCACTTT
TRBV12-1	-	-	TRBJ1-5	CASSYPTNRDRGPRGNQPQHF	TGTGCCAGCAGCTACCCTACAAACCGGGACAGGGGGCCCAGGGGCAATCAGCCCCAGCATTTT
TRBV3-1/TRBV3-2	-	-	TRBJ2-1	CASSQGANSYNEQFF	TGTGCCAGCAGCCAAGGAGCGAACTCCTACAATGAGCAGTTCTTC
TRBV3-1/TRBV3-2	-	-	TRBJ2-7	CASIRAGSYEQYF	TGTGCCAGCATCCGGGCCGGCTCCTACGAGCAGTACTTC
TRBV18	-	-	TRBJ1-1	CASSPSTQTSFF	TGTGCCAGCTCACCTTCGACCCAAACCTCTTTCTTT
TRBV5-4	TRBD2	-	TRBJ2-5	CASSLGSAGVQETQYF	TGTGCCAGCAGCTTGGGGTCCGCGGGGGTTCAAGAGACCCAGTACTTC
TRBV25-1	-	-	TRBJ2-5	CASPGDSVSRETQYF	TGTGCCAGCCCGGGTGACTCCGTCTCCCGAGAGACCCAGTACTTC
TRBV19	-	-	TRBJ1-4	CASSIDVREKLFF	TGTGCCAGTAGTATAGATGTGAGGGAAAAACTGTTTTTT
TRBV10-1	-	few	TRBJ1-1	CASRRPGGEAFF	TGCGCCAGCAGACGACCGGGGGGTGAAGCTTTCTTT
TRBV7-9	-	-	TRBJ2-2	CASSSQSTGELFF	TGTGCCAGCAGCTCGCAGAGCACCGGGGAGCTGTTTTTT
TRBV5-1	-	-	TRBJ2-1	CASSPLYIRTLKRDYNEQFF	TGCGCCAGCAGCCCCCTTTATATAAGGACACTCAAAAGGGACTACAATGAGCAGTTCTTC
TRBV24-1	TRBD1	-	TRBJ2-2	CATSEPGQGSGELFF	TGTGCCACCAGCGAACCGGGACAGGGATCTGGGGAGCTGTTTTTT
TRBV30	-	-	TRBJ1-4	CAWSEQGATNEKLFF	TGTGCCTGGAGTGAGCAGGGAGCAACTAATGAAAAACTGTTTTTT
TRBV5-1	TRBD1	-	TRBJ2-3	CASSAGQGSTDTQYF	TGCGCCAGCAGCGCGGGACAGGGAAGCACAGATACGCAGTATTTT
TRBV5-4	TRBD1	few	TRBJ1-3	CASSKTGLNSGNTIYF	TGTGCCAGCAGCAAGACAGGGTTAAACTCTGGAAACACCATATATTTT
TRBV5-8	-	-	TRBJ2-1	CASSLVVQNEQFF	TGTGCCAGCAGCTTGGTGGTACAAAATGAGCAGTTCTTC
TRBV27	-	-	TRBJ1-1	CASSFTGHMNTEAFF	TGTGCCAGCAGTTTCACAGGACACATGAACACTGAAGCTTTCTTT
TRBV7-9	-	once	TRBJ1-4	CASSLDATNEKLFF	TGTGCCAGCAGCTTGGATGCAACTAATGAAAAACTGTTTTTT
TRBV9	-	-	TRBJ1-1	CASSVVGARANTEAFF	TGTGCCAGCAGCGTAGTAGGGGCCAGGGCAAACACTGAAGCTTTCTTT
TRBV5-1	-	-	TRBJ2-3	CASSSTGDTQYF	TGCGCCAGCAGCTCCACCGGAGATACGCAGTATTTT
TRBV29-1	-	-	TRBJ2-5	CSVTPGEGTQYF	TGCAGCGTCACTCCAGGGGAAGGGACCCAGTACTTC
TRBV7-2	TRBD1	few	TRBJ1-1	CASSQTGGGTEAFF	TGTGCCAGCAGCCAAACAGGGGGTGGGACTGAAGCTTTCTTT
TRBV6-5	-	-	TRBJ2-2	CASKPDFRVLGELFF	TGTGCCAGCAAACCCGATTTTAGGGTTCTTGGGGAGCTGTTTTTT
TRBV5-4	TRBD1	once	TRBJ2-3	CASSTRQGADTQYF	TGTGCCAGCAGCACACGACAGGGGGCAGATACGCAGTATTTT
TRBV7-9	TRBD1	-	TRBJ1-2	CASRGRDRQKGYTF	TGTGCCAGCAGGGGGAGGGACAGGCAGAAAGGCTACACCTTC
TRBV10-2	TRBD1	-	TRBJ1-6	CATTHRGGASPLHF	TGCGCCACCACCCACAGGGGGGGGGCTTCACCCCTCCACTTT
TRBV21-1	-	once	TRBJ2-7	CARKGKAYEQYF	TGTGCCAGGAAAGGGAAGGCCTACGAGCAGTACTTC
TRBV5-1	TRBD1	-	TRBJ2-5	CASSSGQQETQYF	TGCGCCAGCAGCTCGGGACAGCAAGAGACCCAGTACTTC
TRBV27	-	-	TRBJ1-1	CASSFKGYRDTEAFF	TGTGCCAGCAGTTTTAAGGGATACAGGGACACTGAAGCTTTCTTT
TRBV19	-	-	TRBJ1-1	CVSTRTANTEAFF	TGTGTCAGTACCAGGACAGCGAACACTGAAGCTTTCTTT
TRBV5-1	-	-	TRBJ1-5	CASRSTTGEGIPQHF	TGCGCCAGCAGGAGTACAACAGGAGAGGGGATCCCCCAGCATTTT
TRBV7-2	-	-	TRBJ1-1	CASSFVVTGTEAFF	TGTGCCAGCAGCTTTGTGGTTACGGGCACTGAAGCTTTCTTT
TRBV4-1	TRBD2	-	TRBJ2-1	CASSPRRLAGMGAYNEQFF	TGCGCCAGCAGCCCACGCAGACTAGCGGGAATGGGCGCCTACAATGAGCAGTTCTTC
TRBV2	TRBD1	-	TRBJ1-2	CASRKIRDRDLRNYGYTF	TGTGCCAGCAGGAAGATAAGGGACAGGGACCTTCGCAATTATGGCTACACCTTC
TRBV11-2	-	-	TRBJ1-4	CASSLSPGAVEKLFF	TGTGCCAGCAGCTTAAGCCCGGGGGCGGTAGAAAAACTGTTTTTT
TRBV7-9	TRBD1	-	TRBJ1-5	CASSLAGTGNQPQHF	TGTGCCAGCAGCTTAGCCGGGACAGGAAATCAGCCCCAGCATTTT
TRBV6-5	-	-	TRBJ2-7	CASSYGVPGYEQYF	TGTGCCAGCAGTTACGGGGTACCGGGCTACGAGCAGTACTTC
TRBV30	TRBD1	few	TRBJ1-3	CAWSPGQGFSGNTIYF	TGTGCCTGGAGTCCGGGACAGGGGTTTTCTGGAAACACCATATATTTT
TRBV5-1	-	few	TRBJ1-2	CASSLDDRPREYTF	TGCGCCAGCAGCTTGGATGACAGGCCCCGGGAATACACCTTC